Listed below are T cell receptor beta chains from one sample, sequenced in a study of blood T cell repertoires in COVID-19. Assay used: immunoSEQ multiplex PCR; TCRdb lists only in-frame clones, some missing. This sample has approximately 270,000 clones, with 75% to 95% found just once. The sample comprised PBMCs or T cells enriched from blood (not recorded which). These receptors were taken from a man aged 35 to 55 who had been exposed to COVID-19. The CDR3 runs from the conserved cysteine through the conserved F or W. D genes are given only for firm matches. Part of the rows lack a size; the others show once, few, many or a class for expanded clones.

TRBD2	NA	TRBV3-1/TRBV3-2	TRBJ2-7	TGTGCCAGCAGTCCCGGACTAGTAAACGAGCAGTACTTC	CASSPGLVNEQYF
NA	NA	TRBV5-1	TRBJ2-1	TGCGCCAGCAGCTTGGGGCGGGAAACCTACAATGAGCAGTTCTTC	CASSLGRETYNEQFF
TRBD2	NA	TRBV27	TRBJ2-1	TGTGCCAGCAGTCTTCTAGCGGGAGATTGGGGTGAGCAGTTCTTC	CASSLLAGDWGEQFF
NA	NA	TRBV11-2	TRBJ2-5	TGTGCCAGCAGCTTAGATCCGGGACATGAGACCCAGTACTTC	CASSLDPGHETQYF
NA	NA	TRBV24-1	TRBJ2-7	TGTGCCACCAGTGATACAGGGCAGCCCCTTCCCTACGAGCAGTACTTC	CATSDTGQPLPYEQYF
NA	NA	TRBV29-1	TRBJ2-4	TGCAGCGTTTTTGTGAGACAGTCCCTCTTGGCCAAAAACATTCAGTACTTC	CSVFVRQSLLAKNIQYF
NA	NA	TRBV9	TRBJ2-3	TGTGCCAGCAGCGTGGGAAGGAGGAACAGGGATGGAACTTATACGCAGTATTTT	CASSVGRRNRDGTYTQYF
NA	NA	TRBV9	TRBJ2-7	TGTGCCAGCAGCGTCCTCGCGGACAGCCGAGGGTCCTACGAGCAGTACTTC	CASSVLADSRGSYEQYF
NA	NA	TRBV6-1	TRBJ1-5	TGTGCCAGCAGTGAAGTCCGACAATTTAGCAATCAGCCCCAGCATTTT	CASSEVRQFSNQPQHF
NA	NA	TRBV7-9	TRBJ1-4	TGTGCCAGCAGCTCGGGCCGAGAAGGGGGAAAACTGTTTTTT	CASSSGREGGKLFF
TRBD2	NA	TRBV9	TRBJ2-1	TGTGCCAGCAGCGTGACTAGCGCTACCAACAATGAGCAGTTCTTC	CASSVTSATNNEQFF
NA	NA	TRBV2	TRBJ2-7	TGTGCCAGCAATGAGAGGCCCCCCTACGAGCAGTACTTC	CASNERPPYEQYF
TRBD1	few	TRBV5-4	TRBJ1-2	TGTGCCAGCAGCGACCGGGACAGGTACTTAGGGTATGGCTACACCTTC	CASSDRDRYLGYGYTF
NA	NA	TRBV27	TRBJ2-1	TGTGCCAGCAGTACAGACAACCCCCACAATGAGCAGTTCTTC	CASSTDNPHNEQFF
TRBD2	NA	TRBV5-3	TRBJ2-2	TGTGCCAGAAGCTTGGCGGAAGGTCGCGGGAGCCACACCGGGGAGCTGTTTTTT	CARSLAEGRGSHTGELFF
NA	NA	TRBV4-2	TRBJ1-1	TGTGCCAGCAGCCAAGAAATGCGGGGTTTATTTTACACTGAAGCTTTCTTT	CASSQEMRGLFYTEAFF
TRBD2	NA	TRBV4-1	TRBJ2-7	TGCGCCAGCAGCCAAGATCTCTTTGCTAGCGGGAGCTCGGACGAGCAGTACTTC	CASSQDLFASGSSDEQYF
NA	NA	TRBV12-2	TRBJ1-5	NA	CASRVGGGASNQPQHF
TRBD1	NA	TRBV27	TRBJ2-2	TGTGCCAGCGGGAGGCACAGGGGGGACACCGGGGAGCTGTTTTTT	CASGRHRGDTGELFF
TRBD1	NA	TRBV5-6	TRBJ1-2	TGTGCCAGCAGCCAAACTTGGAGAGACAGGGATGGCTACACCTTC	CASSQTWRDRDGYTF
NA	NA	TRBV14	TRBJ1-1	TGTGCCAGCAGCCCGGGTGGCCGAGCTTTCTTT	CASSPGGRAFF
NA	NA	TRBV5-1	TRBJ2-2	TGCGCCAGCAGCTTGTCGTCGAACACACACACCGGGGAGCTGTTTTTT	CASSLSSNTHTGELFF
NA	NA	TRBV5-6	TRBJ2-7	TGTGCCACCATGGGGGGTTTGGACGAGCAGTACTTC	CATMGGLDEQYF
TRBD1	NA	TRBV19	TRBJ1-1	TGTGCCAGTAGTACTCAGGGGGGAACTGAAGCTTTCTTT	CASSTQGGTEAFF